These 20 T cell receptor beta chains were sequenced from one sample in a study of shared clonotypes between healthy human individuals. Naive CD8 cells, CD45RO-negative and positively selected for CCR7, excluded terminally differentiated effector memory CD45RA+ cells. Here immunoSEQ multiplex PCR was the method, and the copy in TCRdb shows in-frame clones only, minus some. This table holds 600,000 or so clones, nearly 98% found once. Sequencing input: naive CD8+ T cells sorted from blood. The receptors shown here come from a young man in good health.

The chain combines TRBV11-2 with TRBJ2-7; 14 bases agree with TRBD2. Germline V gives CDR1 SGHAT, CDR2 FQNNGV. The CDR3 sequence is 15 residues long. V gave up 3 bases and J gave up 2 bases; unmatched junction bases: 0. The CDR3 is CASSLTSGRAYEQYF. The CDR3 region has the DNA TGTGCCAGCAGCTTGACTAGCGGGAGGGCCTACGAGCAGTACTTC.

This clone was counted only a few times. The chain employs TRBV28 and TRBJ1-2, with D maybe TRBD1 (5 bases). This CDR3 spans 14 amino acids. CDR1 is MDHEN and CDR2 is SYDVKM in the germline V gene. V lost 2 bases and J 6 bases, leaving 13 bases between the germline ends. The CDR3 region is CASSLPARVDGYTF. CDR3 nucleotides: TGTGCCAGCAGTTTACCAGCCAGGGTTGATGGCTACACCTTC.

This chain joins TRBV10-2 and TRBJ2-5; 7 bases line up with TRBD1. CDR1 is WSHSY, CDR2 SAAADI, per germline. J was trimmed by 0 bases and V by 5 bases; bases with no gene match: 6. This CDR3 has 15 residues. The CDR3 bases are TGCGCCAGCAGTCGACAGGGTAGAGACCAAGAGACCCAGTACTTC. It yields the protein CASSRQGRDQETQYF.

The chain has TRBV14 and TRBJ2-1; D tentatively reads TRBD1 or TRBD2 (5 bases each). Germline V gene lookup returns CDR1 SGHDN and CDR2 FVKESK. This CDR3 contains 16 residues. The ends were cut back, 0 bases at V and 5 bases at J, with 14 bases in the middle. The DNA of the CDR3 is TGTGCCAGCAGCCAAGAAATGGGACGTCCCAACAATGAGCAGTTCTTC. Its protein is CASSQEMGRPNNEQFF. The full variable domain, completed using reference TRBV14 and TRBJ2-1, is EAGVTQFPSHSVIEKGQTVTLRCDPISGHDNLYWYRRVMGKEIKFLLHFVKESKQDESGMPNNRFLAERTGGTYSTLKVQPAELEDSGVYFCASSQEMGRPNNEQFFGPGTRLTVL.

The V and J genes are TRBV27 and TRBJ2-1, with 9 bases aligning to TRBD2. This CDR3 region has 14 residues. Germline V gene sequence: CDR1 MNHEY, CDR2 SMNVEV (reference sequence). J gave up 6 bases and V 6 bases, and 6 bases lay outside the gene matches. The CDR3, as DNA: TGTGCCAGCAGCTTAGCGGGAGCTACCAATGAGCAGTTCTTC. This codes for CASSLAGATNEQFF.

The chain is built from TRBV28 and TRBJ1-4; D ambiguous. The CDR3 spans 18 residues. CDR1 is MDHEN and CDR2 is SYDVKM in the germline V gene. Trimming took off 2 bases at V and 0 bases at J, with 16 bases between the two ends. The CDR3 region has the DNA TGTGCCAGCAGTTTAGATTTGGCAGAGGGCTCAACTAATGAAAAACTGTTTTTT. Encoded protein: CASSLDLAEGSTNEKLFF.

The sample holds one count of this clone. V usage is TRBV18 and J usage is TRBJ2-2; 10 nucleotides agree with TRBD2. The CDR3 sequence is 14 residues long. Trimming at V came to 6 bases and at J to 6 bases, leaving 4 bases not matched to a gene. From germline, CDR1 is KGHSH and CDR2 LQKENI. The CDR3: CASSSSGSSGELFF. In DNA form, the CDR3 reads TGTGCCAGCTCGTCTAGCGGGAGCTCCGGGGAGCTGTTTTTT.

V and J are TRBV5-1 and TRBJ2-1; D perhaps matches TRBD1 (5 bases). CDR1 and CDR2 from the germline V gene are SGHRS and YFSETQ. This CDR3 spans 20 amino acids. Trimming shortened V by 0 bases and J by 4 bases, and 26 bases separated the two germline ends. The CDR3 nucleotides are TGCGCCAGCAGCTTGGCCCAGACCCCCCACCGACAGTCAAGATACAATGAGCAGTTCTTC. Protein sequence: CASSLAQTPHRQSRYNEQFF.

This chain links TRBV9 with TRBJ1-1, with D unresolved. This CDR3 region has 17 residues. V gave up 4 bases and J gave up 4 bases, with 23 bases separating them. Germline lookup yields CDR1 SGDLS and CDR2 YYNGEE. CDR3: CASSPHRSEGSSTEAFF. Written as DNA, the CDR3 is TGTGCCAGCAGCCCCCATAGGAGTGAGGGCTCTTCCACTGAAGCTTTCTTT.

This rearrangement joins TRBV6-1 to TRBJ2-3, with 9 bases that match TRBD2. In germline, CDR1 is MNHNS, CDR2 SASEGT. Losses at the gene ends were 1 base for V and 4 bases for J; bases not matched to a gene: 3. The CDR3 has 15 amino acids. For the CDR3, the DNA is TGTGCCAGCAGTGAAGAAGCGGGAGGACCAGATACGCAGTATTTT. This codes for CASSEEAGGPDTQYF.

The chain links TRBV5-5 to TRBJ2-5, with a weak D call TRBD1 (5 bases). Germline V gene data show CDR1 as SGHKS and CDR2 as YYEKEE (reference sequence). The CDR3 loop spans 14 amino acids. Trimming removed 3 bases from V and 4 bases from J, with 13 bases in between. CDR3 nucleotide sequence: TGTGCCAGCAGCTCCCAGGGTGTCCTAGAGACCCAGTACTTC. This codes for CASSSQGVLETQYF.

V is TRBV29-1 and J is TRBJ1-1; D possibly corresponds to TRBD1 (5 bases). This CDR3 is 12 amino acids long. V was shortened by 7 bases and J by 4 bases, with 13 bases between the two germline ends. Per the germline V gene, CDR1 is SQVTM and CDR2 is ANQGSEA. In DNA form, the CDR3 reads TGCAGCGGTTTGGGTAGGGGCACTGAAGCTTTCTTT. Its translation is CSGLGRGTEAFF.

J is TRBJ2-7 and V is TRBV28; a weak D match, TRBD2 (6 bases). The CDR3 is made up of 13 amino acids. From germline, CDR1 is MDHEN and CDR2 SYDVKM. The V and J ends lost 5 bases and 5 bases respectively, with 13 bases between them. This chain's CDR3 is CASSRWRDHEQYF. The CDR3 coding sequence is TGTGCCAGCAGTCGGTGGCGGGACCACGAGCAGTACTTC.

This rearrangement joins TRBV4-3 to TRBJ2-2; 11 bases match TRBD2. Per germline, CDR1 LGHNA and CDR2 YSLEER. The CDR3 length is 16 residues. Germline trimming cut 7 bases from V and 6 bases from J; bases unmatched to any gene: 10. This chain's CDR3 is CASTSFLAGGPGELFF. The CDR3 DNA is TGCGCCAGCACCTCTTTCCTAGCGGGAGGTCCCGGGGAGCTGTTTTTT.

The chain combines TRBV5-4 with TRBJ2-7; 8 positions match TRBD2. CDR1 and CDR2 (germline): SGHNT, YYREEE (reference sequence). V shed 0 bases and J 1 base; nucleotides not matched to a gene: 9. The CDR3 has 17 amino acids. The CDR3, as DNA: TGTGCCAGCAGCTTGGATTCGAATTTAGCGGGGTCCTACGAGCAGTACTTC. Protein: CASSLDSNLAGSYEQYF.

This rearrangement joins TRBV5-1 to TRBJ2-1; D may be TRBD2 (6 bases). Looked up from germline, CDR1 is SGHRS and CDR2 is YFSETQ. The CDR3 is made up of 15 amino acids. V lost 3 bases and J lost 6, with 16 bases in between. The CDR3 loop reads CASSSRVEGLNEQFF. CDR3 nucleotides: TGCGCCAGCAGCTCCCGTGTGGAGGGCCTCAATGAGCAGTTCTTC.

V usage is TRBV2 and J usage is TRBJ1-2; unclear D gene. The CDR3 sequence is 13 residues long. Germline CDR1 and CDR2: SNHLY and FYNNEI. V was pared by 3 bases and J by 3 bases, with 8 bases between. The CDR3 reads CASSEFDHYGYTF. The CDR3 region has the DNA TGTGCCAGCAGTGAGTTTGATCACTATGGCTACACCTTC.

The chain has TRBV9 and TRBJ2-1; 9 positions match TRBD2. J gave up 3 bases and V 1 base, and 17 bases lay outside the gene matches. In germline, CDR1 is SGDLS, CDR2 YYNGEE. CDR3 length equals 20 residues. Here the CDR3 DNA reads TGTGCCAGCAGCGTATATCCCCCTGGGCTAGCGGGAAACGACTACAATGAGCAGTTCTTC. This encodes CASSVYPPGLAGNDYNEQFF.

This clone was recorded once. The chain uses TRBV29-1 and TRBJ1-1; the D gene is possibly TRBD1 (5 bases). V lost 7 bases to trimming and J lost 3 bases, with 15 bases between them. CDR3 size: 13 residues. Per germline, CDR1 SQVTM and CDR2 ANQGSEA. The CDR3 protein is CSGGVQQDTEAFF. CDR3 nucleotides: TGCAGCGGGGGAGTCCAACAGGACACTGAAGCTTTCTTT.

This clone was counted a single time. The gene calls are TRBV5-6 and TRBJ2-7; tentative D call: TRBD2 (6 bases). CDR3 length: 13 amino acids. The V end was cut by 4 bases, the J end by 2 bases, with 10 bases between. The germline V gene encodes CDR1 SGHDT and CDR2 YYEEEE. The CDR3 region is CASSVAEAYEQYF. DNA of the CDR3: TGTGCCAGCAGCGTAGCGGAGGCCTACGAGCAGTACTTC.